What follows describes a single TCR beta chain. The germline gives CDR1 SGHTA, CDR2 FQGNSA. V was clipped by 0 bases and J by 5 bases; unmatched bases: 9. The CDR3 runs 16 residues. Two negative PCRs, clearance, or symptom resolution had been documented for recovered Cohort 3 donors. The data belong to a study of blood T cell repertoires in COVID-19. Study background: The analysed material was cDNA or gDNA that came from T cells, B-cell-depleted T cells, or PBMCs.

Authors' data handling: Reference gene primer amplification yielded estimated nucleated cell counts. Here immunoSEQ multiplex PCR was the method, and the copy in TCRdb shows in-frame clones only, minus some. V and J calls and clone size follow that table, whereas D and trimming were derived from the DNA. The table includes 250,000 to 350,000 clones, 80% to 95% detected once. The receptor comes from a woman under 40 who had recovered from COVID-19. Sequenced sample: PBMCs or T cells enriched from blood (not recorded which). The chain joins TRBV7-2 to TRBJ2-5; 7 nucleotides agree with TRBD2. The CDR3 spells CASSLARGGSGETQYF. CDR3 sequence (DNA): TGTGCCAGCAGCTTAGCGCGGGGCGGGAGCGGGGAGACCCAGTACTTC.